These T cell receptor beta chains were read from a single sample in a study of cytomegalovirus exposure and HLA in healthy donors. Measured with immunoSEQ multiplex PCR; TCRdb has only the in-frame clones, and not every one. The sample has approximately 170,000 clones, around four fifths seen once. Sample: PBMCs. The receptor source for this set is a female donor in good health and CMV-seronegative. Each CDR3 is given with its conserved first and last residue. D genes are given only for firm matches. The listing skips clone size in some rows; elsewhere it reads once, few, many or a size class.

j_gene: TRBJ1-5
v_gene: TRBV28
d_gene: -
abundance: -
CDR3nt: TGTGCCAGCAGTTTAGTCCAGAGCAATCAGCCCCAGCATTTT
CDR3aa: CASSLVQSNQPQHF

j_gene: TRBJ2-1
v_gene: TRBV7-3
d_gene: TRBD2
abundance: -
CDR3nt: TGTGCCAGCAGCTTCAGGGGTAGCGGGATTGAGCAGTTCTTC
CDR3aa: CASSFRGSGIEQFF

j_gene: TRBJ2-7
v_gene: TRBV2
d_gene: -
abundance: -
CDR3nt: TGTGCCAGCACCAATGGTCTATTCGGCGAGCAGTACTTC
CDR3aa: CASTNGLFGEQYF

j_gene: TRBJ2-7
v_gene: TRBV2
d_gene: TRBD1
abundance: once
CDR3nt: TGTGCCAGCAAGGGGACAGGGCCCTACGAGCAGTACTTC
CDR3aa: CASKGTGPYEQYF

j_gene: TRBJ1-2
v_gene: TRBV19
d_gene: -
abundance: -
CDR3nt: TGTGCCAGTAGCCCCCAGGGCCTAGGCTATGGCTACACCTTC
CDR3aa: CASSPQGLGYGYTF

j_gene: TRBJ1-3
v_gene: TRBV2
d_gene: -
abundance: -
CDR3nt: TGTGCCAGCGCCAGTCAGGGAAACACCATATATTTT
CDR3aa: CASASQGNTIYF

j_gene: TRBJ2-3
v_gene: TRBV30
d_gene: -
abundance: -
CDR3nt: TGTGCCTATACAGGGCCGCGTAGCACAGATACGCAGTATTTT
CDR3aa: CAYTGPRSTDTQYF

j_gene: TRBJ2-7
v_gene: TRBV30
d_gene: -
abundance: few
CDR3nt: TGTGCCTGGAGTCCACAGGGACCCTACGAGCAGTACTTC
CDR3aa: CAWSPQGPYEQYF

j_gene: TRBJ1-2
v_gene: TRBV9
d_gene: TRBD1
abundance: -
CDR3nt: TGTGCCAGCAGCACCCAAGGACAGGGACCCCCCTATGGCTACACCTTC
CDR3aa: CASSTQGQGPPYGYTF

j_gene: TRBJ2-5
v_gene: TRBV19
d_gene: -
abundance: -
CDR3nt: TGTGCCAGTAGTCACGGGAGATTTCCGGAAGAGACCCAGTACTTC
CDR3aa: CASSHGRFPEETQYF

j_gene: TRBJ2-7
v_gene: TRBV5-1
d_gene: TRBD1
abundance: -
CDR3nt: TGCGCCAGCAGCTTGTTACAGGGGGTTTCCTACGAGCAGTACTTC
CDR3aa: CASSLLQGVSYEQYF

j_gene: TRBJ1-1
v_gene: TRBV18
d_gene: -
abundance: -
CDR3nt: TGTGCCAGCTCCCATATCGACAGACTTTTCACTGAAGCTTTCTTT
CDR3aa: CASSHIDRLFTEAFF

j_gene: TRBJ2-1
v_gene: TRBV5-6
d_gene: TRBD1
abundance: -
CDR3nt: TGTGCCAGCAGCGGGACAGGGAACAATGAGCAGTTCTTC
CDR3aa: CASSGTGNNEQFF

j_gene: TRBJ1-4
v_gene: TRBV15
d_gene: -
abundance: -
CDR3nt: TGTGCCACCAGCAGAGATGGACAGACTAATGAAAAACTGTTTTTT
CDR3aa: CATSRDGQTNEKLFF

j_gene: TRBJ2-2
v_gene: TRBV6-1
d_gene: TRBD1
abundance: few
CDR3nt: TGTGCCAGCAGTGAAGGGACAGGTAACACCGGGGAGCTGTTTTTT
CDR3aa: CASSEGTGNTGELFF

j_gene: TRBJ2-7
v_gene: TRBV2
d_gene: -
abundance: -
CDR3nt: TGTGCCAGCAGTGACCTGGGGACTGGCGACGAGCAGTACTTC
CDR3aa: CASSDLGTGDEQYF

j_gene: TRBJ2-2
v_gene: TRBV7-3
d_gene: TRBD2
abundance: few
CDR3nt: TGTGCCAGCAGCTCACCCGGGCTAGCGGGGGGGCCCGGGGAGCTGTTTTTT
CDR3aa: CASSSPGLAGGPGELFF

j_gene: TRBJ1-2
v_gene: TRBV6-5
d_gene: TRBD1
abundance: -
CDR3nt: TGTGCCAGCCGGGACAGAGATTACTATGGCTACACCTTC
CDR3aa: CASRDRDYYGYTF

j_gene: TRBJ2-7
v_gene: TRBV5-1
d_gene: TRBD2
abundance: -
CDR3nt: TGCGCCAGCAGCTTTCAGCGGGAGGTGACCTACGAGCAGTACTTC
CDR3aa: CASSFQREVTYEQYF

j_gene: TRBJ1-6
v_gene: TRBV5-1
d_gene: TRBD1
abundance: -
CDR3nt: TGCGCCAGCAGCTTGCCGGAGGGGACAGGTGATTCACCCCTCCACTTT
CDR3aa: CASSLPEGTGDSPLHF

j_gene: TRBJ1-1
v_gene: TRBV7-2
d_gene: TRBD1
abundance: -
CDR3nt: TGTGCCAGCAGCTGGCAAACAGGGGGCAACACTGAAGCTTTCTTT
CDR3aa: CASSWQTGGNTEAFF

j_gene: TRBJ2-7
v_gene: TRBV11-2
d_gene: TRBD2
abundance: few
CDR3nt: TGTGCCAGCAGCGCCCTCGGGAGGGCTTCCTACGAGCAGTACTTC
CDR3aa: CASSALGRASYEQYF

j_gene: TRBJ1-5
v_gene: TRBV28
d_gene: TRBD1
abundance: -
CDR3nt: TGTGCCAGCAGTATCGACAGGGGTCCCAGCAATCAGCCCCAGCATTTT
CDR3aa: CASSIDRGPSNQPQHF

j_gene: TRBJ1-5
v_gene: TRBV7-2
d_gene: -
abundance: -
CDR3nt: TGTGCCAGCAGCTTAGGGGCCGGTAGCAATCAGCCCCAGCATTTT
CDR3aa: CASSLGAGSNQPQHF

j_gene: TRBJ2-5
v_gene: TRBV18
d_gene: TRBD1
abundance: -
CDR3nt: TGTGCCAGCTCACCAACAGGGGAACAAGAGACCCAGTACTTC
CDR3aa: CASSPTGEQETQYF

j_gene: TRBJ2-3
v_gene: TRBV10-2
d_gene: TRBD1
abundance: -
CDR3nt: TGCGCCAGCAGCTTCATGACAGGGAAAGATACGCAGTATTTT
CDR3aa: CASSFMTGKDTQYF

j_gene: TRBJ1-2
v_gene: TRBV9
d_gene: TRBD1
abundance: few
CDR3nt: TGTGCCAGCAGCGTAGAACAGGGGGCGAGTGGCTACACCTTC
CDR3aa: CASSVEQGASGYTF